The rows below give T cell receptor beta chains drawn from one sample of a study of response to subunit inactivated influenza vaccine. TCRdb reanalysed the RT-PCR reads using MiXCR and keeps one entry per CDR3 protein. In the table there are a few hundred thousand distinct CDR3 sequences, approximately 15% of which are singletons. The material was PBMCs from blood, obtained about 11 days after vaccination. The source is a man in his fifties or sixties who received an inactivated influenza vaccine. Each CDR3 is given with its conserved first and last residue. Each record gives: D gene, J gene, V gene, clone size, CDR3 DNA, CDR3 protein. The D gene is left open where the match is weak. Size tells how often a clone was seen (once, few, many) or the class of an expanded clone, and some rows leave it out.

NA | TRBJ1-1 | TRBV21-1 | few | TGTGCCAGCAGCAAAGATAACCGAAGGAAAGCTTTCTTT | CASSKDNRRKAFF
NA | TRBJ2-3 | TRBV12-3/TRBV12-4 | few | TGTGCCAGCAGTTTGGGTGCTCACACAGATACGCAGTATTTT | CASSLGAHTDTQYF
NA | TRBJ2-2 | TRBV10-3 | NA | TGTGCCATCAGTAAAAGGGAAGACACCGGGGAGCTGTTTTTT | CAISKREDTGELFF
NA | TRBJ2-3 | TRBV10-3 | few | TGTGCCATCAGTGAACAAGGTGCAGATACGCAGTATTTT | CAISEQGADTQYF
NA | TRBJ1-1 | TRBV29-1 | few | TGCAGCGTTCACTCGCGCAGCAACACTGAAGCTTTCTTT | CSVHSRSNTEAFF
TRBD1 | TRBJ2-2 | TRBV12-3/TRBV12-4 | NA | TGTGCCAGCAGTTACGGGACAGCCGGGGAGCTGTTTTTT | CASSYGTAGELFF
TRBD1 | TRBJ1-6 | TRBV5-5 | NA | TGTGCCAGCAGTCCGGACAGGGGTTCACCCCTCCACTTT | CASSPDRGSPLHF
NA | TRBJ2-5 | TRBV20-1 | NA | TGCAGTGCTAGAGATTGGGGCCCCAAGGGAGAGACCCAGTACTTC | CSARDWGPKGETQYF
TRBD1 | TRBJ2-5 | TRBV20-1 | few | TGCAGTGCTACGGGACAGGGGATCCAAGAGACCCAGTACTTC | CSATGQGIQETQYF
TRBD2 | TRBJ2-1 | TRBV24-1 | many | TGTGCCACCAGTGATTTTGGTCTAGCGGGAGCCAATGAGCAGTTCTTC | CATSDFGLAGANEQFF
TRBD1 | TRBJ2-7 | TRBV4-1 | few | TGCGCCAGCAGCTACGGACAGGTCGACTCCTACGAGCAGTACTTC | CASSYGQVDSYEQYF
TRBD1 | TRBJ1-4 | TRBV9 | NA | TGTGCCAGTTCAAGGGACAGGGGAGGTGAAAAACTGTTTTTT | CASSRDRGGEKLFF
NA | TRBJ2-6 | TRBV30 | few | TGTGCCTGGGGGACCGCCGGCTCTGGGGCCAACGTCCTGACTTTC | CAWGTAGSGANVLTF
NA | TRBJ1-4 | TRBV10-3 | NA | TGTGCCATCAGTGAGGGGGGGAATGAAAAACTGTTTTTT | CAISEGGNEKLFF
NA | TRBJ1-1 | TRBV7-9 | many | TGTGCCAGCAGCTCTTGGAACACTGAAGCTTTCTTT | CASSSWNTEAFF
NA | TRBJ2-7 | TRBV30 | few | TGTGCCTGGAGTGTACGGGGGTTTCACTACGAGCAGTACTTC | CAWSVRGFHYEQYF
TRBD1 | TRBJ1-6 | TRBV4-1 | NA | TGCGCCAGCAGCCAAGAAACCGGGACAGCTAATTCACCCCTCCACTTT | CASSQETGTANSPLHF
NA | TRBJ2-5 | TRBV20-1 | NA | TGCAGTGCCCGGGACTCGAAGATCCAAGAGACCCAGTACTTC | CSARDSKIQETQYF
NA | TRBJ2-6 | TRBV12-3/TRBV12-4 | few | TGTGCCAGCAGCCTGCTACAGGGAGCTGGGGCCAACGTCCTGACTTTC | CASSLLQGAGANVLTF
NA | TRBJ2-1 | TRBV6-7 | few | TGTGCCAGCAGTTACAACCCCCTCCCCTTGGGGTACAATGAGCAGTTCTTC | CASSYNPLPLGYNEQFF
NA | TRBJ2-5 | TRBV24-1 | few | TGTGCCACCAGTGATGCCGCCGGGACTTATGGGGAGACCCAGTACTTC | CATSDAAGTYGETQYF
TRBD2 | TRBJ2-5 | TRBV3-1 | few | TGTGCCAGCAGCCAAGGGACTAGCGGGGGGGCCTCTTTGTCCCAGTACTTC | CASSQGTSGGASLSQYF
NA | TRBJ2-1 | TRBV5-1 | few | TGCGCCAGCAGCTTGGATCCAGGGAGCTCCTACAATGAGCAGTTCTTC | CASSLDPGSSYNEQFF
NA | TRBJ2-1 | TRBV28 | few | TGTGCCATTAGGGCTGGGAATGAGCAGTTCTTC | CAIRAGNEQFF
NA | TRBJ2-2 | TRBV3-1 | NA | TGTGCCAGCAGGCGTTCCGGGACCGCGAACACCGGGGAGCTGTTTTTT | CASRRSGTANTGELFF
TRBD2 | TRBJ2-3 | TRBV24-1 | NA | TGTGCCACCAGTGATAGTCGGACTAGCGGGATCAGCACAGATACGCAGTATTTT | CATSDSRTSGISTDTQYF
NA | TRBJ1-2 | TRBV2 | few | TGTGCCAGCAGTCCACGGGGGATCGTGGGTGGCTACACCTTC | CASSPRGIVGGYTF
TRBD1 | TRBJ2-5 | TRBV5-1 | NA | TGCGCCAGCAGCCCCTGGGACAGGGGGCTAGAGACCCAGTACTTC | CASSPWDRGLETQYF
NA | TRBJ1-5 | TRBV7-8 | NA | TGTGCCAGCAGCTTAGCTAACCGGGGTCACAATCAGCCCCAGCATTTT | CASSLANRGHNQPQHF
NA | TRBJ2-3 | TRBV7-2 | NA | TGTGCCAGCAGCCCATCAACCACTATGCGGCCACGACGGGCGCAGTATTTT | CASSPSTTMRPRRAQYF
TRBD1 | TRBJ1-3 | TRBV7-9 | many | TGTGCCAGCAGCTCGACAGGGAGAGGAAACACCATATATTTT | CASSSTGRGNTIYF
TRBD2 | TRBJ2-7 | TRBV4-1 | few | TGCGCCAGCAGCCAGCTCGGACTAGCGGAGTTCTACGAGCAGTACTTC | CASSQLGLAEFYEQYF
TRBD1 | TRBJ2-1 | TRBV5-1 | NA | TGCGCCAGCAGCTTGGGGACAGGGGATCATGAGCAGTTCTTC | CASSLGTGDHEQFF
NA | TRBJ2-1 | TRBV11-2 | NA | TGTGCCAGCAGCTTAGGTTGGGCTCGGGGCTATGAGCAGTTCTTC | CASSLGWARGYEQFF